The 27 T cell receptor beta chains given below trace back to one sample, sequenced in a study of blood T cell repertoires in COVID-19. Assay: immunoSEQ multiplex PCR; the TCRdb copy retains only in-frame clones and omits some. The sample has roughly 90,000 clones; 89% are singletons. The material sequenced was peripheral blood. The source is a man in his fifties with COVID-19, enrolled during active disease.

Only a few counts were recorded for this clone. CDR3 in DNA: TGTGCCAGCAGCGTAAGAGACAGGGGGTTCGATGGCTACACCTTC. The encoded protein is CASSVRDRGFDGYTF. This chain joins TRBV9 and TRBJ1-2; 9 nucleotides align to TRBD1. Germline trimming cut 1 base from V and 6 bases from J; bases unmatched to any gene: 7. From germline, CDR1 is SGDLS and CDR2 YYNGEE. The CDR3 sequence is 15 residues long.

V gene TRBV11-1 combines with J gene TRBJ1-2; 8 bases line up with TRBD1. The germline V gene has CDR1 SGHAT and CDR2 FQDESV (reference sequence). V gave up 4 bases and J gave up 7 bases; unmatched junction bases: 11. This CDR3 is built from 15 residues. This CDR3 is CASSSTDREGFGYTF. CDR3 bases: TGTGCCAGCAGCTCCACGGACAGGGAGGGGTTTGGCTACACCTTC.

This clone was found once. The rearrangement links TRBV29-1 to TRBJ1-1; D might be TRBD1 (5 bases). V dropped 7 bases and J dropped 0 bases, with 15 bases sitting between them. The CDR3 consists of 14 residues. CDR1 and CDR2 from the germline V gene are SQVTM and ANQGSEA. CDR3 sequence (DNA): TGCAGCGCGACAGATAACGCAATGAACACTGAAGCTTTCTTT. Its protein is CSATDNAMNTEAFF.

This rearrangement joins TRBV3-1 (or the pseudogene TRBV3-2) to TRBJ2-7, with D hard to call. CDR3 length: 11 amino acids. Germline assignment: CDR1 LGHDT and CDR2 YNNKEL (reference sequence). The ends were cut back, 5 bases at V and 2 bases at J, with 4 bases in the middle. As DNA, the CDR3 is TGTGCCAGCAGCTCAACCTACGAGCAGTACTTC. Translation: CASSSTYEQYF.

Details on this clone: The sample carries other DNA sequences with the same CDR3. The CDR3 DNA reads TGTGCCAGCAGTATAACAGGACTGAACACTGAAGCTTTCTTT. This translates into CASSITGLNTEAFF. The rearrangement links TRBV2 to TRBJ1-1, with D perhaps TRBD1 (5 bases). V was cut by 5 bases and J by 0 bases, with 10 bases left in between. The length of the CDR3 is 14 residues. CDR1 is SNHLY, CDR2 FYNNEI, per germline.

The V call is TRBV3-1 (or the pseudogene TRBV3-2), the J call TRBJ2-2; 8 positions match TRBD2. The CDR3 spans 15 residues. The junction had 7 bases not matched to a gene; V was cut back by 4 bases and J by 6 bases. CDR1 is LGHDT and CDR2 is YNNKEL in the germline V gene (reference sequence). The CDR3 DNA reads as TGTGCCAGCAGCCCACCGACTAGCGCCCCCGGGGAGCTGTTTTTT. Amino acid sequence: CASSPPTSAPGELFF.

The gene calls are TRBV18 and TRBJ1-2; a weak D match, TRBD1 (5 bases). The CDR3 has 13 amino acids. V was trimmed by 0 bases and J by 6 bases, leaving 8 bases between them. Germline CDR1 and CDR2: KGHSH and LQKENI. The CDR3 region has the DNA TGTGCCAGCTCACCACCGGGGCAGAATGGCTACACCTTC. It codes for CASSPPGQNGYTF.

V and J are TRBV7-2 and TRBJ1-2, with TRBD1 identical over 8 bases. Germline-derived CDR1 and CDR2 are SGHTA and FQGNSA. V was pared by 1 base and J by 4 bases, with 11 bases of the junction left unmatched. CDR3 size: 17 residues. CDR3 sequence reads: CASSLGAIETGVYGYTF. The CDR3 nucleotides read TGTGCCAGCAGCTTAGGGGCTATAGAGACAGGGGTCTATGGCTACACCTTC.

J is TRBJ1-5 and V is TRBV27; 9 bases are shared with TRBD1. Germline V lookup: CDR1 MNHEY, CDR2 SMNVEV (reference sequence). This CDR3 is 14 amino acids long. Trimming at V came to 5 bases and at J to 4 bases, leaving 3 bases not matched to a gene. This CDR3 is CASSPGQGNQPQHF. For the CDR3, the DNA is TGTGCCAGCAGTCCGGGACAGGGAAATCAGCCCCAGCATTTT.

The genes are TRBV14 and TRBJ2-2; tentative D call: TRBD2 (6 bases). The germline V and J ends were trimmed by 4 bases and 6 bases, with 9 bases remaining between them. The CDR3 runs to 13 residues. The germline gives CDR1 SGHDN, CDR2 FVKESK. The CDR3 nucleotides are TGTGCCAGCAGCCCGACTAGGTCCGGGGAGCTGTTTTTT. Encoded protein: CASSPTRSGELFF.

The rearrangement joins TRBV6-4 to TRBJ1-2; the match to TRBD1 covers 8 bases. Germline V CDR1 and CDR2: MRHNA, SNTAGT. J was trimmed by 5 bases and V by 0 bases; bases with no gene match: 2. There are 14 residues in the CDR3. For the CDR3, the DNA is TGTGCCAGCAGTGACTCCGGGACAGGATATGGCTACACCTTC. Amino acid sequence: CASSDSGTGYGYTF.

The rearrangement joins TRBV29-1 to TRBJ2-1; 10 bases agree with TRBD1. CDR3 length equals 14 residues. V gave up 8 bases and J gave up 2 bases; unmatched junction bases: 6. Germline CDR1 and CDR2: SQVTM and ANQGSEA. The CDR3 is CSPMGQGPYNEQFF. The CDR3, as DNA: TGCAGCCCAATGGGACAGGGGCCCTACAATGAGCAGTTCTTC.

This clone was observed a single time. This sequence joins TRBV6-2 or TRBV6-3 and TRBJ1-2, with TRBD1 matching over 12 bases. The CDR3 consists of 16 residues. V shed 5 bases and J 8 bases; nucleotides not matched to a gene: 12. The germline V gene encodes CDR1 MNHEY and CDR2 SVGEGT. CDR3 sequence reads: CASSHPGQGASRGYTF. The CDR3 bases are TGTGCCAGCAGTCATCCGGGACAGGGGGCTTCGCGGGGCTACACCTTC.

CDR3: CASSAHGGSTNYGYTF. The CDR3 nucleotides are TGTGCCAGCAGTGCACATGGGGGGTCCACTAACTATGGCTACACCTTC. The chain links TRBV6-1 to TRBJ1-2, with D perhaps matching TRBD1 (5 bases). The CDR3 contains 16 residues. Germline CDR1 and CDR2: MNHNS and SASEGT. With 4 bases removed from V and 0 bases from J, the gap between germline ends came to 15 bases.

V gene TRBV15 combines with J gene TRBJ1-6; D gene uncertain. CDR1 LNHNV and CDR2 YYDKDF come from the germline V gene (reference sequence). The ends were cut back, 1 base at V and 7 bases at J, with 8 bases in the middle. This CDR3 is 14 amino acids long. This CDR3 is CATSRVRVNSPLHF. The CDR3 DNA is TGTGCCACCAGCAGAGTTAGAGTGAATTCACCCCTCCACTTT.

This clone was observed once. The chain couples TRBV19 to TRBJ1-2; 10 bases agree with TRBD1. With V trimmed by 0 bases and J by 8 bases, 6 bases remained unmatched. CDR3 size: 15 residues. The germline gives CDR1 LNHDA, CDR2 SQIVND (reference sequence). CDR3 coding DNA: TGTGCCAGTAGTATAGATCAAGGGACAGGGGCCGGCTACACCTTC. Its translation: CASSIDQGTGAGYTF.

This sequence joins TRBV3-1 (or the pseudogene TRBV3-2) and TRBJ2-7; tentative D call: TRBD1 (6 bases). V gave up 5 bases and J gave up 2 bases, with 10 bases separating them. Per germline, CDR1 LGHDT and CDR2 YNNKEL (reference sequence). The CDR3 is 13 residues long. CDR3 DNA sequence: TGTGCCAGCAGCGGACAGTCTACCTACGAGCAGTACTTC. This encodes CASSGQSTYEQYF.

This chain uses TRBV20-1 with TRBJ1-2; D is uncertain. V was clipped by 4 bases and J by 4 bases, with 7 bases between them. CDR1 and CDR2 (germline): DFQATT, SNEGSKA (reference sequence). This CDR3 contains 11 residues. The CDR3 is CSANLAYGYTF. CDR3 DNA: TGCAGTGCTAATTTGGCCTATGGCTACACCTTC.

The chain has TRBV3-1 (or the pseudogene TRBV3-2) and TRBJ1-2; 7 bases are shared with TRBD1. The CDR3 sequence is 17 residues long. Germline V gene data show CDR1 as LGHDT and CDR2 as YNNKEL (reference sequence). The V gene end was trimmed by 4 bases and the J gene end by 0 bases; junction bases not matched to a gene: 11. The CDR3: CASSRWDSGTSNYGYTF. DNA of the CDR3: TGTGCCAGCAGCCGCTGGGACAGTGGAACCTCTAACTATGGCTACACCTTC.

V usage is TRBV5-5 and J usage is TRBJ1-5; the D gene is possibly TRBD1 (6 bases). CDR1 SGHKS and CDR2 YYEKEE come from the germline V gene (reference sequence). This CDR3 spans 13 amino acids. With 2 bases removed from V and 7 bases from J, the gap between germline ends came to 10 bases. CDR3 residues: CASSFTDRQPQHF. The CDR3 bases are TGTGCCAGCAGCTTTACAGACAGGCAGCCCCAGCATTTT.

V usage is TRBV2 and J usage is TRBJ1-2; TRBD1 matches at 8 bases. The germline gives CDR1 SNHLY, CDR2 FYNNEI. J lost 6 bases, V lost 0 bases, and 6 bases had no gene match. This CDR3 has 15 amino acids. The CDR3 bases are TGTGCCAGCAGTGAAGCTGTAGCAGGGGGCAATGGCTACACCTTC. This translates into CASSEAVAGGNGYTF.

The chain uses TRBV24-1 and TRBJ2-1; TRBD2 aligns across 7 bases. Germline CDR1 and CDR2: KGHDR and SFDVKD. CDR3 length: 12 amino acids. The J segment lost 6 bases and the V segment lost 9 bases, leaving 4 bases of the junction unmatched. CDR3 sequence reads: CATDGGTNEQFF. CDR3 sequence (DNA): TGTGCCACCGACGGGGGGACCAATGAGCAGTTCTTC.

The CDR3 DNA sequence: TGCGCCAGCAGCCCTAGCGGGGCCGACACCGGGGAGCTGTTTTTT. As protein: CASSPSGADTGELFF. This rearrangement joins TRBV5-1 to TRBJ2-2; 9 nucleotides agree with TRBD2. Germline V gene data show CDR1 as SGHRS and CDR2 as YFSETQ. This CDR3 has 15 amino acids. With 4 bases clipped from V and 3 bases from J, the junction kept 4 bases outside the gene matches.

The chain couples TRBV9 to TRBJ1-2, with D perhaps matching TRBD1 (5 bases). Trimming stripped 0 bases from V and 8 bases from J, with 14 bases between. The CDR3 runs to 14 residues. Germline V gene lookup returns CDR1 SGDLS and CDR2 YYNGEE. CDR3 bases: TGTGCCAGCAGCGTAGACCCCTCCAGGGCGGGCTACACCTTC. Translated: CASSVDPSRAGYTF. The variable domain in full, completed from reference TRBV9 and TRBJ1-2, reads DSGVTQTPKHLITATGQRVTLRCSPRSGDLSVYWYQQSLDQGLQFLIQYYNGEERAKGNILERFSAQQFPDLHSELNLSSLELGDSALYFCASSVDPSRAGYTFGSGTRLTVV.

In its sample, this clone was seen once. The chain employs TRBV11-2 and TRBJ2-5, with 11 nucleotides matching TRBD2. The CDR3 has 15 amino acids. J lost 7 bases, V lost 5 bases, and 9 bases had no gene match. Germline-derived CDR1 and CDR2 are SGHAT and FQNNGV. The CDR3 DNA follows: TGTGCCAGCAGCGTTAGCGGGGGGGTTATGGGGACCCAGTACTTC. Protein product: CASSVSGGVMGTQYF.

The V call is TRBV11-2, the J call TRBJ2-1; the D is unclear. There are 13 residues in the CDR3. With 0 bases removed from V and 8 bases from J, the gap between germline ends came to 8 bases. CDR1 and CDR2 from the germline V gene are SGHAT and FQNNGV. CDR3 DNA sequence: TGTGCCAGCAGCTTAGAGAACTATGATGAGCAGTTCTTC. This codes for CASSLENYDEQFF.

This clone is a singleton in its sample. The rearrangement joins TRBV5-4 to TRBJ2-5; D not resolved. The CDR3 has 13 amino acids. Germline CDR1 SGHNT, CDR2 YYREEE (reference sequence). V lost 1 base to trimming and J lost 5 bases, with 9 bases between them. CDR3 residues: CASSLKLSETQYF. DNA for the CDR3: TGTGCCAGCAGCTTGAAGCTAAGCGAGACCCAGTACTTC.